A single sample gave rise to the 21 T cell receptor beta chains below, sequenced in a study of blood T cell repertoires in COVID-19. Here immunoSEQ multiplex PCR was the method, and the copy in TCRdb shows in-frame clones only, minus some. The table shows 150,000 to 190,000 clones, with 75% to 90% occurring only once. Sequenced: peripheral blood. The receptors shown here come from a woman aged 40 to 50 with acute or convalescent COVID-19.

The J gene is TRBJ1-4, the V gene TRBV18; 10 bases match TRBD1. In germline, CDR1 is KGHSH, CDR2 LQKENI. The CDR3 runs to 17 residues. V shed 1 base and J 5 bases; nucleotides not matched to a gene: 7. The chain's CDR3 is CASSPLGTGDRNEKLFF. The CDR3 DNA reads as TGTGCCAGCTCACCACTGGGGACAGGGGATAGGAATGAAAAACTGTTTTTT. Full variable domain (rest looked up from reference TRBV18 and TRBJ1-4): NAGVMQNPRHLVRRRGQEARLRCSPMKGHSHVYWYRQLPEEGLKFMVYLQKENIIDESGMPKERFSAEFPKEGPSILRIQQVVRGDSAAYFCASSPLGTGDRNEKLFFGSGTQLSVL.

This chain connects TRBV30 to TRBJ1-4; TRBD1 matches at 8 bases. The CDR3 is 14 residues long. V shed 2 bases and J 6 bases; nucleotides not matched to a gene: 5. Per germline, CDR1 GTSNPN and CDR2 SVGIG (reference sequence). The DNA of the CDR3 is TGTGCCTGGAGTAAAGGACAGGGTGATGAAAAACTGTTTTTT. Protein product: CAWSKGQGDEKLFF.

The chain links TRBV28 to TRBJ2-2, with 10 bases fitting TRBD1. Germline CDR1 is MDHEN and CDR2 is SYDVKM. Trimming cost V 5 bases and J 0 bases; bases outside gene matches: 9. The CDR3 is 18 residues long. The CDR3 DNA follows: TGTGCCAGCAGTCCACTGGGGACAGGGGCCTCGAACACCGGGGAGCTGTTTTTT. It encodes CASSPLGTGASNTGELFF.

This clone has a single count. The chain is built from TRBV3-1 (or the pseudogene TRBV3-2) and TRBJ1-6, with D maybe TRBD1 (6 bases). Germline V gene data show CDR1 as LGHDT and CDR2 as YNNKEL (reference sequence). The CDR3 covers 14 residues. Trimming removed 3 bases from V and 9 bases from J, with 12 bases in between. The CDR3 spells CASSQGQGSSPLHF. The DNA for the CDR3 is TGTGCCAGCAGCCAGGGGCAGGGGAGTTCACCCCTCCACTTT.

The V call is TRBV7-2, the J call TRBJ2-7; 11 positions match TRBD1. Germline V lookup: CDR1 SGHTA, CDR2 FQGNSA. V was clipped by 5 bases and J by 12 bases; unmatched bases: 12. CDR3 length: 14 amino acids. DNA for the CDR3: TGTGCCAGCAGCCCACGTACCGCGGACAGGGGGCCGTACTTC. Protein sequence: CASSPRTADRGPYF. Full variable domain (outside the CDR3, taken from reference TRBV7-2 and TRBJ2-7): GAGVSQSPSNKVTEKGKDVELRCDPISGHTALYWYRQSLGQGLEFLIYFQGNSAPDKSGLPSDRFSAERTGGSVSTLTIQRTQQEDSAVYLCASSPRTADRGPYFGPGTRLTVT.

The chain employs TRBV11-3 and TRBJ2-7, with 11 bases lining up with TRBD2. The CDR3 spans 15 residues. CDR1 SGHNT and CDR2 YENEEA come from the germline V gene. Trimming removed 6 bases from V and 2 bases from J; junction bases left unmatched: 6. CDR3 bases: TGTGCCAGCAGTTTACTAGCGGGAGACCCCTACGAGCAGTACTTC. Translation gives CASSLLAGDPYEQYF.

This chain links TRBV20-1 with TRBJ1-1; D ambiguous. With 8 bases removed from V and 1 base from J, the gap between germline ends came to 8 bases. Germline lookup yields CDR1 DFQATT and CDR2 SNEGSKA (reference sequence). The CDR3 consists of 11 residues. Here the CDR3 reads CSHYWNTEAFF. The CDR3 coding sequence is TGCAGTCATTACTGGAACACTGAAGCTTTCTTT.

This clone occurred once. The chain employs TRBV7-9 and TRBJ2-5; 7 bases match TRBD2. Trimming removed 5 bases from V and 2 bases from J; junction bases left unmatched: 8. The germline gives CDR1 SEHNR, CDR2 FQNEAQ (reference sequence). This CDR3 is built from 15 residues. The CDR3 bases are TGTGCCAGCAGCAGGGAGGGGCTTTCACAAGAGACCCAGTACTTC. This gives the protein CASSREGLSQETQYF.

This clone was counted a single time. The V gene is TRBV19, the J gene TRBJ1-5; 9 positions agree with TRBD1. Germline V lookup: CDR1 LNHDA, CDR2 SQIVND (reference sequence). Germline trimming cut 5 bases from V and 4 bases from J; bases unmatched to any gene: 9. This CDR3 has 16 residues. In nucleotides, the CDR3 is TGTGCCAGTAGTTCCCGGGACAGGGTCAGAAATCAGCCCCAGCATTTT. It is translated as CASSSRDRVRNQPQHF.

The chain has TRBV5-5 and TRBJ2-1; 13 positions match TRBD2. The CDR3 covers 15 residues. The germline V gene has CDR1 SGHKS and CDR2 YYEKEE (reference sequence). The V and J ends lost 7 bases and 3 bases, in that order; junction bases with no gene match: 4. The CDR3 loop reads CASWTSGSIYNEQFF. In nucleotides, the CDR3 is TGTGCCAGCTGGACTAGCGGGAGTATCTACAATGAGCAGTTCTTC.

This rearrangement joins TRBV5-1 to TRBJ2-2; D ambiguous. V lost 4 bases and J 1 base, leaving 5 bases between the germline ends. CDR3 length: 13 residues. Germline CDR1 and CDR2: SGHRS and YFSETQ. In nucleotides, the CDR3 is TGCGCCAGCAGCCCTTGGAACACCGGGGAGCTGTTTTTT. Protein: CASSPWNTGELFF.

V usage is TRBV19 and J usage is TRBJ2-1, with TRBD2 identical over 10 bases. The CDR3 contains 17 residues. CDR1 is LNHDA, CDR2 SQIVND, per germline (reference sequence). V was clipped by 4 bases and J by 1 base; unmatched bases: 7. CDR3 DNA sequence: TGTGCCAGTAGTAACAAAGGACTAGCGGTGTCCTACAATGAGCAGTTCTTC. Translation: CASSNKGLAVSYNEQFF. Supplemented by reference TRBV19 and TRBJ2-1, the full variable domain reads DGGITQSPKYLFRKEGQNVTLSCEQNLNHDAMYWYRQDPGQGLRLIYYSQIVNDFQKGDIAEGYSVSREKKESFPLTVTSAQKNPTAFYLCASSNKGLAVSYNEQFFGPGTRLTVL.

The rearrangement links TRBV6-5 to TRBJ2-1; 10 positions agree with TRBD1. CDR3 length: 16 residues. Trimming cost V 2 bases and J 6 bases; bases outside gene matches: 7. CDR1 MNHEY and CDR2 SVGAGI come from the germline V gene. As DNA, the CDR3 is TGTGCCAGCAGTTACGGAAGGACAGGGGGGGGCAATGAGCAGTTCTTC. Its translation is CASSYGRTGGGNEQFF.

V usage is TRBV27 and J usage is TRBJ1-3, with a tentative D call TRBD1 (5 bases). The germline V gene encodes CDR1 MNHEY and CDR2 SMNVEV (reference sequence). V dropped 5 bases and J dropped 3 bases, with 8 bases sitting between them. This CDR3 has 13 amino acids. CDR3 nucleotides: TGTGCCAGCAGTGGGGGGTTTGGAAACACCATATATTTT. It specifies CASSGGFGNTIYF.

The chain has TRBV5-1 and TRBJ1-1; no clear D gene. The V gene's germline CDR1 is SGHRS and CDR2 YFSETQ. V lost 0 bases and J lost 0, with 6 bases in between. This CDR3 region has 14 residues. The CDR3 nucleotides are TGCGCCAGCAGCTTGGTCCGCGTGAACACTGAAGCTTTCTTT. This codes for CASSLVRVNTEAFF.

The V gene is TRBV27, the J gene TRBJ1-1, with 10 bases that match TRBD1. The CDR3 extends over 14 amino acids. CDR1 and CDR2 from the germline V gene are MNHEY and SMNVEV (reference sequence). The ends lost 7 bases at V and 4 bases at J; junction bases unmatched: 6. The CDR3 bases are TGTGCCAGCACTTGGACAGGGGGTTCCACTGAAGCTTTCTTT. Translated, it gives CASTWTGGSTEAFF.

The rearrangement uses TRBV4-2 and TRBJ1-1; TRBD1 agrees at 7 bases. The germline gives CDR1 LGHNA, CDR2 YNFKEQ. The CDR3 runs to 16 residues. Losses at the gene ends were 0 bases for V and 1 base for J; bases not matched to a gene: 5. The CDR3 loop reads CASSQERTGRNTEAFF. The CDR3 nucleotides read TGTGCCAGCAGCCAAGAGAGGACAGGCCGGAACACTGAAGCTTTCTTT.

The genes are TRBV6-2 or TRBV6-3 and TRBJ2-2, with TRBD1 matching over 7 bases. This CDR3 region has 16 residues. The V gene end was trimmed by 6 bases and the J gene end by 4 bases; junction bases not matched to a gene: 11. The germline gives CDR1 MNHEY, CDR2 SVGEGT. DNA for the CDR3: TGTGCCAGCAGCCGACCGACAGGGTTGGGCACCGGGGAGCTGTTTTTT. It is translated as CASSRPTGLGTGELFF.

The J gene is TRBJ1-2, the V gene TRBV30; 7 bases are a match to TRBD1. The CDR3 runs 14 residues. Germline V lookup: CDR1 GTSNPN, CDR2 SVGIG (reference sequence). The J segment lost 4 bases and the V segment lost 3 bases, leaving 8 bases of the junction unmatched. The CDR3: CAWRPGQPRYGYTF. CDR3 DNA: TGTGCCTGGAGACCGGGACAGCCCCGCTATGGCTACACCTTC.

This chain connects TRBV28 to TRBJ2-5, with 12 bases that match TRBD2. CDR1 MDHEN and CDR2 SYDVKM come from the germline V gene. The V segment lost 4 bases and the J segment 4 bases; nucleotides outside the gene matches: 4. The CDR3 loop spans 15 amino acids. The CDR3 reads CASSSLAGGIETQYF. In DNA form, the CDR3 reads TGTGCCAGCAGTTCCCTAGCGGGAGGGATAGAGACCCAGTACTTC.

In DNA, the CDR3 is TGTGCCAGCAGCCCCCAGAGGACAGGGTGGAATGAGCAGTTCTTC. This gives the protein CASSPQRTGWNEQFF. The chain carries TRBV11-2 and TRBJ2-1; TRBD1 matches at 8 bases. CDR1 and CDR2 (germline): SGHAT, FQNNGV. Trimming removed 5 bases from V and 7 bases from J; junction bases left unmatched: 10. This CDR3 contains 15 residues.